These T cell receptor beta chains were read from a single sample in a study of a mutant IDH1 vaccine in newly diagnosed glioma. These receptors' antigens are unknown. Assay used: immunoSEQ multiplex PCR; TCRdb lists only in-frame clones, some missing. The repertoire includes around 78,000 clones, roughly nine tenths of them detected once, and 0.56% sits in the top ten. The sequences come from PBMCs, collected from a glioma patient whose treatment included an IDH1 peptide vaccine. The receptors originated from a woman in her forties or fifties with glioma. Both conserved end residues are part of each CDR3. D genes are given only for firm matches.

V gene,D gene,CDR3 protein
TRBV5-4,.,CVSSYIGAQETQYF
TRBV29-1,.,CSVTQGREKETQYF
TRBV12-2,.,CASRLRRLAEDRLPTDTQYF
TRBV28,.,CASSASFAGSWNEQFF
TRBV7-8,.,CASSIGTPLPNEKLFF
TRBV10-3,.,CAISESKDYEQYF
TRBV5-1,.,CASSLQAPDTQYF
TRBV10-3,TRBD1,CAIPGTGGNEQYF
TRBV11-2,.,CASSLVGGVPNYGYTF
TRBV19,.,CASSVAIGEQYF